This passage covers 9 T cell receptor beta chains from one sample sequenced in a study of cytomegalovirus exposure and HLA in healthy donors. PCR was performed using 60 Vbeta and 13 Jbeta primers. Measured with immunoSEQ multiplex PCR; TCRdb has only the in-frame clones, and not every one. The sample yields around 180,000 clones, 84% seen once. Sequenced sample: PBMCs. The receptors were sampled from a girl aged 2-15 years in good health and CMV-seropositive.

The rearrangement links TRBV19 to TRBJ1-2; possible D gene TRBD1, 6 bases. The CDR3 sequence is 15 residues long. The germline CDR1 and CDR2 sequences are LNHDA and SQIVND (reference sequence). Between the trimmed V and J ends, which lost 3 bases and 1 base, there was a span of 12 bases. The CDR3 spells CASSILTDSNYGYTF. CDR3 sequence (DNA): TGTGCCAGTAGTATTTTGACGGACAGTAACTATGGCTACACCTTC.

The chain links TRBV7-9 to TRBJ2-3; D remains unclear. V was trimmed by 2 bases and J by 5 bases, leaving 8 bases between them. CDR3 length: 13 amino acids. The germline V gene encodes CDR1 SEHNR and CDR2 FQNEAQ (reference sequence). CDR3 residues: CASSLIILDTQYF. DNA of the CDR3: TGTGCCAGCAGCTTAATTATCTTAGATACGCAGTATTTT.

V is TRBV28 and J is TRBJ2-2; 8 bases are shared with TRBD2. The CDR3 is made up of 17 amino acids. Looked up from germline, CDR1 is MDHEN and CDR2 is SYDVKM. V lost 3 bases and J lost 9; bases outside the gene matches: 15. The CDR3 protein is CASSFSGRAPSVWELFF. The CDR3 DNA reads TGTGCCAGCAGTTTCTCCGGGAGGGCCCCCTCCGTTTGGGAGCTGTTTTTT. Full variable domain (missing parts from reference TRBV28 and TRBJ2-2): DVKVTQSSRYLVKRTGEKVFLECVQDMDHENMFWYRQDPGLGLRLIYFSYDVKMKEKGDIPEGYSVSREKKERFSLILESASTNQTSMYLCASSFSGRAPSVWELFFGEGSRLTVL.

The chain recombines TRBV28 with TRBJ2-3; TRBD2 agrees at 7 bases. CDR3 length: 12 amino acids. Trimming at V came to 2 bases and at J to 11 bases, leaving 4 bases not matched to a gene. CDR1 and CDR2 (germline): MDHEN, SYDVKM. Here the CDR3 DNA reads TGTGCCAGCAGTTTAAGCACGGGAGGGCAGTATTTT. This encodes CASSLSTGGQYF.

The gene calls are TRBV7-2 and TRBJ2-4; unclear D gene. The V gene lost 5 bases and the J gene lost 0 bases, with 14 bases spanning the gap. Germline-derived CDR1 and CDR2 are SGHTA and FQGNSA. The CDR3 spans 16 residues. The CDR3 bases are TGTGCCAGCAGCCCAATGCTACAGCTAGCCAAAAACATTCAGTACTTC. Protein sequence: CASSPMLQLAKNIQYF.

A single count supports this clone. V and J are TRBV5-1 and TRBJ1-2, with D possibly being TRBD1 (6 bases). Germline assignment: CDR1 SGHRS and CDR2 YFSETQ. This CDR3 is 16 amino acids long. The ends were cut back, 0 bases at V and 7 bases at J, with 19 bases in the middle. In nucleotides, the CDR3 is TGCGCCAGCAGCTTGGCGGTGCTGGGGGCGCGTCTTGGCTACACCTTC. It yields the protein CASSLAVLGARLGYTF.

This rearrangement joins TRBV10-3 to TRBJ1-3; the match to TRBD1 covers 9 bases. With V trimmed by 6 bases and J by 1 base, 7 bases remained unmatched. Germline CDR1 and CDR2: ENHRY and SYGVKD. The length of the CDR3 is 16 residues. In nucleotides, the CDR3 is TGTGCCATCAGGGCCGGGACAGGGAATTCTGGAAACACCATATATTTT. Its protein is CAIRAGTGNSGNTIYF.

The chain recombines TRBV11-3 with TRBJ2-4, with 7 positions matching TRBD1. The V gene's germline CDR1 is SGHNT and CDR2 YENEEA. The CDR3 loop spans 12 amino acids. Germline trimming cut 5 bases from V and 15 bases from J; bases unmatched to any gene: 10. The CDR3 bases are TGTGCCAGCAGCGCACCGGGACAGTTCGCGTACTTC. Its translation: CASSAPGQFAYF.

This clone has more than one count but fewer than ten. CDR3 loop: CSVGKGWGQGFSSTDTQYF. CDR3 DNA: TGCAGCGTTGGAAAAGGTTGGGGACAGGGATTTTCTAGCACAGATACGCAGTATTTT. The rearrangement links TRBV29-1 to TRBJ2-3; 9 bases agree with TRBD1. Unmatched junction bases numbered 17, after V lost 4 bases and J lost 0 bases. CDR1 SQVTM and CDR2 ANQGSEA come from the germline V gene. CDR3 size: 19 residues.